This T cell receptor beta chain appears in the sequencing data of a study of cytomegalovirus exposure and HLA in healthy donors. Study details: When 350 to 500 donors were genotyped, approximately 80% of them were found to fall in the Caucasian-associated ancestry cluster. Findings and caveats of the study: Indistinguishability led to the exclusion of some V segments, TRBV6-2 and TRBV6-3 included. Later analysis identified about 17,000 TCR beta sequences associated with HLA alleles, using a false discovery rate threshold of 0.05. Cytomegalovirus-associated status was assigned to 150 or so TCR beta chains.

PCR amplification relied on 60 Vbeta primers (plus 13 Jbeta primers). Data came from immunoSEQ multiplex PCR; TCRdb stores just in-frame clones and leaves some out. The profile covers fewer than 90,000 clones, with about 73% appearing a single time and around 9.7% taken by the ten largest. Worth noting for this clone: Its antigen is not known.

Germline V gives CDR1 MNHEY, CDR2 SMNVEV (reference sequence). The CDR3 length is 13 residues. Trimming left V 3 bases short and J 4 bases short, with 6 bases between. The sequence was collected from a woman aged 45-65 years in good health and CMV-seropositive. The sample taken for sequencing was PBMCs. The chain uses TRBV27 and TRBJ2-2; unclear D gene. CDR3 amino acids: CASSFRGTGELFF. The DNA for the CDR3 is TGTGCCAGCAGTTTTAGAGGCACCGGGGAGCTGTTTTTT.